The T cell receptor delta chain described here comes from a study of Vγ9Vδ2 T cells in congenital toxoplasmosis (TCRdb year 2021). Context from the whole study: To diagnose congenital toxoplasmosis, IgG, IgM and IgA serology, Western blot and an in-house interferon-gamma release assay were used. The study compared gamma and delta chain CDR3 repertoires of sorted blood gammadelta T cells between congenitally T. gondii-infected and uninfected infants. Infant repertoires were sequenced at 2 months after birth and at 1 year of age. At 2 months, TCR sequencing included about five infected and 10 uninfected infants, while at 1 year the sequenced group was 3 infected and 4 uninfected infants. Study-level results and caveats: The repertoire differences between infected and uninfected infants were less clear at 1 year of age than at 2 months. High prevalence of a public TRGV9 clonotype was observed in both infected and uninfected infants. Two months was the earliest age with enough suitable sample material for TCR repertoire analysis, so newborn repertoires were not sequenced. Compared with uninfected infants, infected infants at 2 months appeared to have fewer N additions in their TRGV9 and TRDV2 CDR3s, and this was especially true for TRDV2-TRDJ1 sequences. Germline-encoded fetal-type TRDV2 CDR3 sequences seemed more prevalent in infected than uninfected roughly 2-month-old infants, suggesting an in utero expansion footprint.

The same treatment, consisting of spiramycin and/or pyrimethamine plus sulfadiazine plus folinic acid, was given to the mothers of both infected and uninfected infants. All infants, infected and uninfected, were born by term delivery after more than 37 weeks of gestation. Approximately 950 uL of blood was processed into PBMCs by Lymphoprep gradient centrifugation, after which the PBMCs were cryopreserved in liquid nitrogen and shipped to Belgium. Thawed PBMCs were labeled with Zombie NIR viability dye and stained with CD3, TCR gammadelta, Vgamma9 and Vdelta2 antibodies. CD3+ TCRgammadelta+ T cells were sorted on a FACSAria III with a mean purity of about 98%. For each sample, RNA was extracted from about 10,000 sorted gammadelta T cells with the RNeasy Micro Kit. The infants were born to mothers who were enrolled with primary T. gondii infection during pregnancy. Peripheral blood samples from the infants were taken at an outpatient microbiology and virology center in Pavia, Italy.

CDR1 and CDR2 are drawn from the germline V gene: GEAIGNYY, EKD. Trimming at the junction amounts to 0 bases on V and 5 bases on J, and the germline ends lie 0 bases apart. Including cysteine and phenylalanine, the CDR3 has 10 amino acids. Left in the record is the CDR3 DNA by itself, 30 bases read in frame from the first base. As concerns this clone: No antigen is known for it. No clone much larger than this one lies a single base away; base qualities are absent.

Template-switch reverse transcription with SuperScript II was used to generate cDNA, with TRGC- and TRDC-specific primers combined in a single tube. The TRGC primer was designed for binding to both the TRGC1 and TRGC2 constant genes. The KAPA Real-Time Library Amplification Kit was used to amplify TRG and TRD, and AMPure XP beads were used for purification between steps. Index PCR with the Nextera XT Index Kit was used to attach Illumina sequencing adapters. An Illumina MiSeq running the V2 300 kit was used to sequence the TRG and TRD amplicons, producing 150 bp paired-end reads. In the authors' own workflow: Before further analysis, read quality was checked using FastQC version 0.11.8. Reads were mapped to GenBank TRG or TRD reference genes, and MiXCR version 3.0.3 was used to assemble CDR3 sequences. MiXCR defaults were kept, except that TRDD gene segments were assembled using 3 rather than 5 consecutive nucleotides. N additions, CDR3 length, J segment length and clonotype sharing between samples were all calculated using VDJtools version 1.2.1. Out-of-frame CDR3 sequences and those containing stop codons were excluded from analysis. Infant repertoires were assessed for overlap with previously published fetal, cord blood and adult blood Vgamma9Vdelta2 repertoires. After TCRdb called clones again from the public reads with CATT, rows with identical DNA were merged. The V and J calls were determined by TCRdb, not by the authors. The sample table records more than 850 delta-chain clones; roughly a fifth of these occur just once. In total, the top ten clones hold roughly 15% of the sample.

This clonotype originated in a child under 10 years old born to a mother with Toxoplasma gondii infection during pregnancy, either congenitally infected or uninfected (not recorded which). The material sequenced was gamma-delta T cells from blood. The chain uses TRDV2 and TRDJ1; the D gene assignment is ambiguous. The CDR3 amino acid sequence is: CACDTDKLIF. The sequenced DNA: TGTGCCTGTGACACCGATAAACTCATCTTT.